The source of this TCR beta chain is a study of T-cell memory formation after mild COVID-19 (dated by TCRdb to 2020 to 2023). Background for the entire study: TCR sequence clusters from the two donors were found to be largely donor specific. Two young, previously healthy adult volunteers made up the cohort, one male and one female. In a couple of donors, T-cell clones that expanded and contracted after mild COVID-19 were followed by sequencing TCRalpha and TCRbeta repertoires longitudinally. Overall results and qualifications from the work: Contracting CD4+ clones were located mainly in the CM and EM memory subsets, whereas CD8+ clones were found to be enriched in EMRA. From day 15 to 85, contracting clones showed balanced CD4/CD8 phenotypes, whereas a second wave of clones that expanded from day 15 to 37 leaned towards CD4+. Some responding clones were detected in pre-infection memory, which suggested that pre-existing cross-reactive memory T cells had joined the SARS-CoV-2 response. The study covered only two mild cases, and larger cohorts including severe cases with pre-infection samples were considered necessary. The second-wave clones that peaked on day 37 were not confirmed to be SARS-CoV-2 specific.

Ficoll-Paque density gradient centrifugation was the method used to isolate PBMCs. The germline V gene supplies CDR1 SGHRS and CDR2 YFSETQ. Relative to germline, V is 1 base shorter and J is 3 bases shorter, with 10 bases between their ends. There are 15 amino acids in the CDR3, from cysteine to phenylalanine inclusive. Only CDR3 DNA is held: 45 bases, read in frame from base 1. In its sample, this clonotype was seen a few times. Its antigen is still unknown. No much larger clone exists at a distance of one base, and base qualities are not known. The sequencer listed for this sample is Illumina NovaSeq 6000. TCRalpha and TCRbeta cDNA libraries were built by 5'RACE with constant-segment primers, adding sample barcodes and unique molecular identifiers. RNA was extracted from every sample with Trizol reagent. Amplification of the libraries took two PCR steps, and the second step added a second sample barcode plus Illumina TruSeq adapters. Sequencing of libraries was performed on an Illumina NovaSeq with 2 x 150 bp paired-end reads. Concerning the study's data processing: The reads were demultiplexed and collapsed into UMI-guided consensus sequences using migec v1.2.7. Using mixcr v2.1.11, the UMI consensuses were aligned to TRA and TRB V and J templates and assembled into clonotypes. Expanded or contracted clonotypes were those called significant by both edgeR and NoisET, with noise models trained on biological replicates. For edgeR calls, the thresholds were a false discovery rate-adjusted p below 0.01 and a log2 fold-change of 1. As an exploratory analysis of dynamics, max-normalized trajectories of the 1000 most abundant clonotypes were examined by PCA with hierarchical clustering. Separately sequenced CD4+ and CD8+ repertoires were used to assign the CD4 or CD8 phenotype of responding clones. TCRdb handled the public reads itself, with Q25 trimming in fastp and clone calling in MiXCR, and kept productive beta chains. Each CDR3 protein gets just one entry, which takes the most common genes and DNA from the rows behind it. TCRdb assigned the V and J calls; the authors' analysis was not used. The sample profile shows under 300,000 distinct CDR3 sequences; 8% to 9% of them were found once. Together, the top ten hold about 20% of the sample.

The V and J segments used are TRBV5-1 and TRBJ1-4; TRBD1 could be the D gene, as 5 bases match. This receptor was identified in a man aged 18 to 29 who had mild COVID-19 (a few samples of this study predate the infection). The sample titles of this study are shuffled in the database, so cell type and time point are left out; the donor was told from shared clones. The sample consisted of PBMCs or a T cell subset sorted from them (not recorded which). CDR3 protein: CASSLQGISNEKLFF. The DNA sequence is TGCGCCAGCAGCTTGCAGGGTATTTCTAATGAAAAACTGTTTTTT.